The rows below give T cell receptor beta chains drawn from one sample of a study of T cell responses to AZD1222 COVID-19 vaccine. TCRdb keeps only in-frame clones here, not all; method: immunoSEQ multiplex PCR. The data show approximately 150,000 clones, roughly 86% seen once. Sequences were derived from peripheral blood, sampled 28 days after the second AZD1222 dose. All receptors come from an adult who received the AZD1222 COVID-19 vaccine. CDR3s include the opening cysteine and the closing phenylalanine or tryptophan.

V gene: TRBV19; CDR3 protein: CASQLGSPPYNEQFF
V gene: TRBV28; CDR3 protein: CASRGGRGSYNEQFF
V gene: TRBV7-2; CDR3 protein: CASSSMLGRSYEQYF
V gene: TRBV11-2; CDR3 protein: CASSLRRSDEQFF
V gene: TRBV29-1; CDR3 protein: CSVDDSNYGYTF
V gene: TRBV6-2/TRBV6-3; CDR3 protein: CASSGGAGVGEQYF
V gene: TRBV2; CDR3 protein: CASSEGGGIFF
V gene: TRBV5-1; CDR3 protein: CASSLREGAEQYF
V gene: TRBV20-1; CDR3 protein: CSASLGGRIGYTF
V gene: TRBV9; CDR3 protein: CASSVDGVPYEQYF
V gene: TRBV19; CDR3 protein: CASSIVGVTRHRRYTF
V gene: TRBV7-8; CDR3 protein: CASSLDWGAYEQYF
V gene: TRBV2; CDR3 protein: CASSEQAFYEQYF
V gene: TRBV5-1; CDR3 protein: CASSIGQGGNYGYTF
V gene: TRBV5-1; CDR3 protein: CASSNRGANVNYGYTF
V gene: TRBV6-5; CDR3 protein: CASSATSVLSYEQYF
V gene: TRBV3-1/TRBV3-2; CDR3 protein: CASSHEGAGVAEAFF
V gene: TRBV9; CDR3 protein: CASSVGTASGYTF
V gene: TRBV18; CDR3 protein: CASATGATQPQHF
V gene: TRBV4-2; CDR3 protein: CASTPSDGGGKSDTEAFF
V gene: TRBV6-2/TRBV6-3; CDR3 protein: CASSYFPEENYTF
V gene: TRBV10-3; CDR3 protein: CAIRITGEETEAFF